These 25 T cell receptor beta chains originate from one sample sequenced in a study of prognosis after radiotherapy for stage I lung cancer. Two-round multiplex PCR on genomic DNA was the method by which TCR beta CDR3 was amplified. The use of primers specific to each TRBV and TRBJ gene characterized first-round PCR. Via MiXCR, TCRdb re-called the multiplex PCR reads, giving one row per CDR3 protein. The table lists about 35,000 distinct CDR3 sequences, around a third of them singletons, with roughly 26% in the top ten. Material: PBMCs, obtained before or after stereotactic body radiation therapy (not recorded which). The source of these receptors is a donor over 45 with non-small cell lung cancer.

This clonotype was detected many times. The chain carries TRBV30 and TRBJ1-1, with unresolved D. The germline V and J ends were trimmed by 6 bases and 10 bases, with 12 bases remaining between them. The CDR3 loop spans 10 amino acids. Looked up from germline, CDR1 is GTSNPN and CDR2 is SVGIG (reference sequence). CDR3 loop: CACIVIRAFF. CDR3 coding DNA: TGTGCCTGCATTGTTATCAGAGCTTTCTTT.

At least ten counts were recorded for this clonotype. The V gene is TRBV10-2, the J gene TRBJ1-5; tentatively, D is TRBD1 (5 bases). Looked up from germline, CDR1 is WSHSY and CDR2 is SAAADI. The CDR3 runs 13 residues. V shed 4 bases and J shed 8 bases, with 12 bases lying between them. CDR3 coding DNA: TGCGCCAGCAGTGGCCAGGGAGGGAAGCCCCAGCATTTT. Translation gives CASSGQGGKPQHF.

This chain links TRBV24-1 with TRBJ2-1; D is perhaps TRBD1 (6 bases). Trimming removed 9 bases at V and 0 bases at J, with 14 bases between. From germline, CDR1 is KGHDR and CDR2 SFDVKD. CDR3 length equals 15 residues. The DNA for the CDR3 is TGTGCCACCCAGGGACACCCGGTCTCCTACAATGAGCAGTTCTTC. This sequence encodes CATQGHPVSYNEQFF.

This clonotype showed up many times. CDR3 sequence (DNA): TGTGCCAGCAGTGTGGACCCTAACTATGGCTACACCTTC. Translating it yields CASSVDPNYGYTF. V usage is TRBV6-1 and J usage is TRBJ1-2; no definite D call. CDR1 is MNHNS, CDR2 SASEGT, per germline. This CDR3 comprises 13 residues. V was pared by 4 bases and J by 0 bases, with 6 bases between.

With regard to this clonotype: Since a much larger clone is just one base distant, this may be a read error. The J gene is TRBJ1-4, the V gene TRBV6-2 or TRBV6-3; possibly TRBD1 for D (5 bases). Germline V gene data show CDR1 as MNHEY and CDR2 as SVGEGT. V was shortened by 7 bases and J by 4 bases, with 19 bases between the two germline ends. The CDR3 is 16 residues long. The CDR3 loop is CASIRGDLRNNEKLFF. CDR3 nucleotide sequence: TGTGCCAGCATCCGAGGGGATCTCCGGAATAATGAAAAACTGTTTTTT.

This clonotype was recorded at least ten times. The chain combines TRBV29-1 with TRBJ1-2, with D perhaps matching TRBD1 (5 bases). The CDR3 has 16 residues. CDR1 and CDR2 (germline): SQVTM, ANQGSEA. V gave up 0 bases and J gave up 7 bases, with 21 bases separating them. The CDR3 is CSVEDGTAQAKGGYTF. The CDR3, as DNA: TGCAGCGTTGAAGATGGGACGGCCCAGGCTAAAGGTGGCTACACCTTC.

In this sample, this clonotype turned up many times. The chain combines TRBV7-9 with TRBJ2-3; TRBD2 might be the D (6 bases). Germline CDR1 is SEHNR and CDR2 is FQNEAQ (reference sequence). V lost 1 base and J lost 2, with 7 bases in between. The CDR3 loop spans 14 amino acids. CDR3 protein: CASSLGDFTDTQYF. CDR3 coding DNA: TGTGCCAGCAGCTTAGGGGACTTCACAGATACGCAGTATTTT.

The sample holds one count of this clonotype. The CDR3 loop reads CASSKGSWAQTGELFF. CDR3 nucleotide sequence: TGTGCCAGCAGCAAGGGGTCATGGGCTCAGACCGGGGAGCTGTTTTTT. This rearrangement joins TRBV7-6 to TRBJ2-2, with D possibly matching TRBD1 (5 bases). Germline lookup yields CDR1 SGHVS and CDR2 FNYEAQ. This CDR3 contains 16 residues. V was trimmed by 5 bases and J by 5 bases, leaving 18 bases between them.

This clonotype came up many times. The CDR3 region is CASSLWSSLNGANVLTF. CDR3 bases: TGTGCCAGCAGCTTATGGTCCTCACTAAACGGGGCCAACGTCCTGACTTTC. V gene TRBV7-6 combines with J gene TRBJ2-6; D unresolved. Germline V gives CDR1 SGHVS, CDR2 FNYEAQ. With 2 bases removed from V and 4 bases from J, the gap between germline ends came to 15 bases. This CDR3 contains 17 residues.

This clonotype was seen repeatedly, ten times or more. Written as DNA, the CDR3 is TGTGCCAGCTCACCATCGAATCCTACCGGGACAGGGAATGAAAAACTGTTTTTT. This translates into CASSPSNPTGTGNEKLFF. The J gene is TRBJ1-4, the V gene TRBV18; TRBD1 aligns across 9 bases. Trimming removed 2 bases from V and 5 bases from J; junction bases left unmatched: 12. Germline V CDR1 and CDR2: KGHSH, LQKENI. The CDR3 is 18 amino acids.

About this clonotype: At one boundary the junction diverges from the germline segment, which might be a read error. V and J are TRBV7-9 and TRBJ2-7; 8 bases line up with TRBD1. Germline V gene data show CDR1 as SEHNR and CDR2 as FQNEAQ (reference sequence). CDR3 length: 13 residues. CDR3 region: CASSFAVLGTGDF. CDR3 bases: TGTGCCAGCAGCTTCGCGGTTCTCGGGACAGGTGATTTC. Supplemented by reference TRBV7-9 and TRBJ2-7, the full variable domain reads DTGVSQNPRHKITKRGQNVTFRCDPISEHNRLYWYRQTLGQGPEFLTYFQNEAQLEKSRLLSDRFSAERPKGSFSTLEIQRTEQGDSAMYLCASSFAVLGTGDFGPGTRLTVT.

This clonotype was detected many times. The chain has TRBV4-3 and TRBJ2-7; D remains ambiguous. The V gene's germline CDR1 is LGHNA and CDR2 YSLEER. This CDR3 contains 15 residues. Trimming removed 0 bases at V and 3 bases at J, with 12 bases between. The CDR3 sequence: CASSQDAGLGYEQYF. The CDR3 region has the DNA TGCGCCAGCAGCCAAGATGCCGGGTTGGGCTACGAGCAGTACTTC.

This clonotype appeared many times. This chain links TRBV20-1 with TRBJ1-1, with a tentative D call TRBD1 (5 bases). Germline lookup yields CDR1 DFQATT and CDR2 SNEGSKA (reference sequence). V was clipped by 6 bases and J by 0 bases, with 17 bases between them. This CDR3 has 15 residues. CDR3 coding DNA: TGCAGTGCAGTACCCGGGGGGGGGTTGAACACTGAAGCTTTCTTT. It is translated as CSAVPGGGLNTEAFF.

This clonotype was seen at least ten times. The chain carries TRBV7-2 and TRBJ1-5, with 9 bases fitting TRBD1. Germline CDR1 and CDR2: SGHTA and FQGNSA. The CDR3 is made up of 18 amino acids. V gave up 3 bases and J gave up 0 bases; unmatched junction bases: 9. The CDR3, as DNA: TGTGCCAGCAGCTTGGGACAGGGTGGGGGGTATAGCAATCAGCCCCAGCATTTT. This encodes CASSLGQGGGYSNQPQHF.

Concerning this clonotype itself: A single base is all that separates this from a far larger clone, so a read error is likely. The chain uses TRBV6-4 and TRBJ1-2; 7 positions agree with TRBD1. Germline CDR1 and CDR2: MRHNA and SNTAGT. This CDR3 has 14 residues. In DNA form, the CDR3 reads TGTGCCAGCAGTGCAGGGGGGTGGGACTATGTCTACACCTTC. This gives the protein CASSAGGWDYVYTF.

This clonotype was detected many times. The gene calls are TRBV24-1 and TRBJ1-2, with 8 positions matching TRBD1. V shed 10 bases and J 8 bases; nucleotides not matched to a gene: 8. Germline V CDR1 and CDR2: KGHDR, SFDVKD. This CDR3 has 12 residues. CDR3 amino acids: CATSTQGDGYTF. The CDR3 DNA sequence: TGTGCCACTTCGACACAGGGGGACGGCTACACCTTC.

The chain combines TRBV28 with TRBJ2-3, with TRBD2 matching over 10 bases. CDR3 size: 15 residues. V shed 7 bases and J 6 bases; nucleotides not matched to a gene: 10. CDR1 MDHEN and CDR2 SYDVKM come from the germline V gene. In nucleotides, the CDR3 is TGTGCCAGCACCCAAGCGGGAGGGGGCTGGGATACGCAGTATTTT. Translated, it gives CASTQAGGGWDTQYF.

This clonotype was counted at least ten times. This sequence joins TRBV30 and TRBJ1-6; D may be TRBD1 (5 bases). The CDR3 has 18 amino acids. The germline gives CDR1 GTSNPN, CDR2 SVGIG (reference sequence). Trimming cost V 0 bases and J 2 bases, with 17 bases left between them. The CDR3 DNA is TGTGCCTGGAGTGTACAAGTTCGGGGCTTCCCCTATAATTCACCCCTCCACTTT. Translated: CAWSVQVRGFPYNSPLHF.

This clonotype was observed many times. This chain joins TRBV6-2 or TRBV6-3 and TRBJ2-5; D is perhaps TRBD2 (5 bases). Germline CDR1 reads MNHEY; CDR2 reads SVGEGT. The V gene lost 2 bases and the J gene lost 5 bases, with 9 bases spanning the gap. CDR3 length equals 13 residues. CDR3 region: CASSYRETETQYF. In nucleotides, the CDR3 is TGTGCCAGCAGTTACCGGGAAACGGAGACCCAGTACTTC.

The chain is built from TRBV11-2 and TRBJ1-2; D may be TRBD1 (6 bases). V was cut by 1 base and J by 7 bases, with 22 bases left in between. Germline V CDR1 and CDR2: SGHAT, FQNNGV. This CDR3 spans 17 amino acids. The CDR3 DNA follows: TGTGCCAGCAGCTTAGGGCACAGGGAGGGGATCATAGGTGGCTACACCTTC. The encoded protein is CASSLGHREGIIGGYTF.

There are many counts of this clonotype. J is TRBJ2-3 and V is TRBV14, with D possibly matching TRBD2 (6 bases). The germline V and J ends were trimmed by 0 bases and 1 base, with 14 bases remaining between them. The CDR3 has 17 residues. CDR1 is SGHDN and CDR2 is FVKESK in the germline V gene. The CDR3 loop reads CASSQDRRRGRTDTQYF. In nucleotides, the CDR3 is TGTGCCAGCAGCCAAGATCGCCGGCGGGGCCGCACAGATACGCAGTATTTT.

This clonotype was detected only a few times. The chain combines TRBV3-1 with TRBJ2-5; 7 positions match TRBD1. CDR1 LGHDT and CDR2 YNNKEL come from the germline V gene (reference sequence). The CDR3 extends over 15 amino acids. V lost 0 bases, J lost 5 bases, and 6 bases stayed unmatched. CDR3: CASSQEPAGGETQYF. CDR3 sequence (DNA): TGTGCCAGCAGCCAAGAACCGGCAGGGGGTGAGACCCAGTACTTC.

This clonotype came up a few times. One junction end disagrees with the germline gene, perhaps due to a read error. This chain joins TRBV20-1 and TRBJ1-4; no clear D gene. This CDR3 has 14 amino acids. Germline CDR1 DFQATT, CDR2 SNEGSKA (reference sequence). The CDR3 is CSASTPATNGKLFF. CDR3 DNA: TGCAGTGCTAGCACGCCTGCAACTAATGGAAAACTGTTTTTT.

This clonotype was recorded at least ten times. V gene TRBV28 combines with J gene TRBJ2-6; the D gene is possibly TRBD1 (6 bases). Trimming shortened V by 5 bases and J by 1 base, and 9 bases separated the two germline ends. The CDR3 has 15 residues. The V gene's germline CDR1 is MDHEN and CDR2 SYDVKM. CDR3 coding DNA: TGTGCCAGCAGTCCAGGGGTATCTGGGGCCAACGTCCTGACTTTC. The encoded protein is CASSPGVSGANVLTF. Looking up the rest from reference TRBV28 and TRBJ2-6 gives the full variable domain: DVKVTQSSRYLVKRTGEKVFLECVQDMDHENMFWYRQDPGLGLRLIYFSYDVKMKEKGDIPEGYSVSREKKERFSLILESASTNQTSMYLCASSPGVSGANVLTFGAGSRLTVL.

This clonotype was counted ten times or more. This sequence joins TRBV27 and TRBJ2-3, with 8 bases identical to TRBD2. This CDR3 contains 12 residues. Trimming removed 8 bases from V and 10 bases from J; junction bases left unmatched: 8. CDR1 and CDR2 (germline): MNHEY, SMNVEV (reference sequence). The CDR3 DNA reads as TGTGCCAGCTCCTCGGTCGGGGGGGCGCAGTATTTT. Residues: CASSSVGGAQYF.